The 15 T cell receptor beta chains presented below share a single source sample, sequenced in a study of blood T cells in healthy people across ages (dated by TCRdb to the mid-2010s). The receptor library was made with 5' RACE. The instrument was an Illumina HiSeq 2500. A second PCR of roughly 7 to 11 cycles was performed with a sample-barcoded 5' primer and a J-beta primer mix. Clones were called with MiXCR by TCRdb after fastp trimmed the public reads at Q25, and only in-frame beta chains were retained. Identical CDR3 protein sequences are pooled into one entry, listed with their most common genes and DNA. The sample yields some 1,500,000 distinct CDR3 sequences; approximately 42% were counted once. Approximately 4.1% of the sample goes to the ten largest clones. Input material: blood. These TCRs come from a woman aged 18-30 years in good health.

This chain links TRBV7-2 with TRBJ1-1; D is possibly TRBD1 (5 bases). V lost 5 bases and J lost 2, with 12 bases in between. This CDR3 has 14 residues. Germline V lookup: CDR1 SGHTA, CDR2 FQGNSA. The DNA of the CDR3 is TGTGCCAGCAGCCCCACAGGTACAAACACTGAAGCTTTCTTT. Translated, it gives CASSPTGTNTEAFF.

This rearrangement joins TRBV25-1 to TRBJ2-3; TRBD1 matches at 8 bases. This CDR3 region has 12 residues. V was clipped by 2 bases and J by 9 bases; unmatched bases: 1. Germline V gene sequence: CDR1 MGHDK, CDR2 SYGVNS. This CDR3 is CASSEHRGTQYF. The CDR3, as DNA: TGTGCCAGCAGTGAACACAGGGGGACGCAGTATTTT.

The chain links TRBV10-3 to TRBJ2-1; D not resolved. Looked up from germline, CDR1 is ENHRY and CDR2 is SYGVKD. The V end was cut by 6 bases, the J end by 2 bases, with 11 bases between. The CDR3 is 14 amino acids. This CDR3 is CAIRPTQTYNEQFF. For the CDR3, the DNA is TGTGCCATCAGACCGACCCAAACCTACAATGAGCAGTTCTTC.

This chain uses TRBV27 with TRBJ2-7, with TRBD1 identical over 9 bases. Unmatched junction bases numbered 9, after V lost 0 bases and J lost 0 bases. The germline gives CDR1 MNHEY, CDR2 SMNVEV (reference sequence). The CDR3 length is 18 residues. The CDR3 DNA is TGTGCCAGCAGTTTATCCCGGGGGACAGGGTCGAGCTCCTACGAGCAGTACTTC. Its translation is CASSLSRGTGSSSYEQYF.

This clonotype was detected only a few times. The rearrangement links TRBV4-3 to TRBJ1-5; D gene uncertain. V lost 0 bases and J lost 5, with 8 bases in between. The germline V gene encodes CDR1 LGHNA and CDR2 YSLEER. The CDR3 has 14 amino acids. CDR3: CASSQDLRDQPQHF. In DNA, the CDR3 is TGCGCCAGCAGCCAAGATCTCCGGGATCAGCCCCAGCATTTT.

This clonotype showed up just a few times. This sequence joins TRBV7-2 and TRBJ2-1; D remains ambiguous. Trimming cost V 4 bases and J 6 bases, with 7 bases left between them. Germline CDR1 SGHTA, CDR2 FQGNSA. The CDR3 loop spans 12 amino acids. The CDR3: CASSYTVNEQFF. The DNA for the CDR3 is TGTGCCAGCAGCTACACAGTCAATGAGCAGTTCTTC.

This clonotype was picked up a small number of times. The chain recombines TRBV6-5 with TRBJ2-7; TRBD2 aligns across 9 bases. The J segment lost 4 bases and the V segment lost 5 bases, leaving 12 bases of the junction unmatched. The CDR3 sequence is 16 residues long. Germline values: CDR1 MNHEY, CDR2 SVGAGI. The CDR3 sequence is CASSPLEQLAGYEQYF. In nucleotides, the CDR3 is TGTGCCAGCAGTCCCCTCGAACAACTAGCGGGTTACGAGCAGTACTTC.

In this sample, this clonotype turned up a few times. The chain links TRBV7-3 to TRBJ2-1; a weak D match, TRBD2 (6 bases). Trimming removed 1 base from V and 4 bases from J, with 20 bases in between. This CDR3 is 18 amino acids long. Germline V gene data show CDR1 as SGHTA and CDR2 as FQGTGA. CDR3 protein: CASSLIPAPGESYNEQFF. The CDR3 DNA reads TGTGCCAGCAGCTTAATTCCCGCCCCGGGGGAGTCATACAATGAGCAGTTCTTC.

The rearrangement links TRBV29-1 to TRBJ2-3, with 8 bases aligning to TRBD1. CDR1 SQVTM and CDR2 ANQGSEA come from the germline V gene. The junction had 10 bases not matched to a gene; V was cut back by 6 bases and J by 2 bases. This CDR3 comprises 15 residues. The CDR3 DNA reads TGCAGCGTAGCCAGGACAGGGCTGGTCACAGATACGCAGTATTTT. The encoded protein is CSVARTGLVTDTQYF.

This chain links TRBV6-1 with TRBJ1-5, with TRBD1 identical over 8 bases. The J segment lost 1 base and the V segment lost 6 bases, leaving 14 bases of the junction unmatched. Per the germline V gene, CDR1 is MNHNS and CDR2 is SASEGT. The CDR3 has 18 residues. The CDR3 region is CASSVLPTGASSNQPQHF. The CDR3 DNA follows: TGTGCCAGCAGCGTGCTTCCGACAGGGGCATCGAGCAATCAGCCCCAGCATTTT.

This clonotype was observed a single time. The chain joins TRBV11-3 to TRBJ2-3; TRBD2 aligns across 12 bases. Germline CDR1 is SGHNT and CDR2 is YENEEA. This CDR3 contains 15 residues. V trimming: 6 bases; J trimming: 6 bases; junction bases outside the gene matches: 7. CDR3: CASRTLAGGPDTQYF. The CDR3 bases are TGTGCCAGCAGAACTCTAGCGGGGGGGCCCGATACGCAGTATTTT.

The genes are TRBV20-1 and TRBJ1-4; D not certain. Trimming left V 8 bases short and J 4 bases short, with 14 bases between. The CDR3 covers 13 residues. Germline CDR1 is DFQATT and CDR2 is SNEGSKA (reference sequence). CDR3 in amino acids: CSSSSGFNEKLFF. The DNA for the CDR3 is TGCAGTTCCTCAAGCGGATTTAATGAAAAACTGTTTTTT.

The J gene is TRBJ2-3, the V gene TRBV6-2 or TRBV6-3, with D unclear. V was pared by 5 bases and J by 5 bases, with 8 bases between. CDR1 and CDR2 from the germline V gene are MNHEY and SVGEGT. The CDR3 has 12 residues. The CDR3: CASSRRLDTQYF. As DNA, the CDR3 is TGTGCCAGCAGTCGAAGACTAGATACGCAGTATTTT.

The gene calls are TRBV6-2 or TRBV6-3 and TRBJ2-1; 7 nucleotides align to TRBD1. CDR3 length: 16 residues. The J segment lost 0 bases and the V segment lost 6 bases, leaving 8 bases of the junction unmatched. CDR1 is MNHEY, CDR2 SVGEGT, per germline. CDR3 sequence reads: CASRTDRASSYNEQFF. DNA of the CDR3: TGTGCCAGCAGAACCGACAGGGCCAGCTCCTACAATGAGCAGTTCTTC.

This clonotype has more than one count but fewer than ten. The CDR3 DNA is TGTGCCAGCAGTCGGGACAGGGGGCTTGAAGCTTTCTTT. Translated: CASSRDRGLEAFF. This chain joins TRBV6-5 and TRBJ1-1; 12 nucleotides align to TRBD1. V lost 5 bases and J lost 7; bases outside the gene matches: 2. Germline assignment: CDR1 MNHEY and CDR2 SVGAGI. This CDR3 spans 13 amino acids.